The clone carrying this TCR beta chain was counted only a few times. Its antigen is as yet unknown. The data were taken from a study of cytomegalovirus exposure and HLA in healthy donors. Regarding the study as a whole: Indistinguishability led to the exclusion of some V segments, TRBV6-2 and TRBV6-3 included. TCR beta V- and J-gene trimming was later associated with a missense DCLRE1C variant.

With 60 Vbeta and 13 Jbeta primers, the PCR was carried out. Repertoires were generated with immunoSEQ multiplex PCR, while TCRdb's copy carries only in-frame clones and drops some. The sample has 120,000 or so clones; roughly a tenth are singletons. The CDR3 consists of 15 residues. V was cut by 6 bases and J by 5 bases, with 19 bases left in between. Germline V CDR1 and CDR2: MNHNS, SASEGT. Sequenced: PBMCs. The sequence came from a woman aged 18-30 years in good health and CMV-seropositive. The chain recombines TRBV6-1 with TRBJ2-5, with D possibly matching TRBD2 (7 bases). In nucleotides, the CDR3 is TGTGCCAGCAGCCTTCTGGGGGGGCGAGGGGAGACCCAGTACTTC. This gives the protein CASSLLGGRGETQYF.